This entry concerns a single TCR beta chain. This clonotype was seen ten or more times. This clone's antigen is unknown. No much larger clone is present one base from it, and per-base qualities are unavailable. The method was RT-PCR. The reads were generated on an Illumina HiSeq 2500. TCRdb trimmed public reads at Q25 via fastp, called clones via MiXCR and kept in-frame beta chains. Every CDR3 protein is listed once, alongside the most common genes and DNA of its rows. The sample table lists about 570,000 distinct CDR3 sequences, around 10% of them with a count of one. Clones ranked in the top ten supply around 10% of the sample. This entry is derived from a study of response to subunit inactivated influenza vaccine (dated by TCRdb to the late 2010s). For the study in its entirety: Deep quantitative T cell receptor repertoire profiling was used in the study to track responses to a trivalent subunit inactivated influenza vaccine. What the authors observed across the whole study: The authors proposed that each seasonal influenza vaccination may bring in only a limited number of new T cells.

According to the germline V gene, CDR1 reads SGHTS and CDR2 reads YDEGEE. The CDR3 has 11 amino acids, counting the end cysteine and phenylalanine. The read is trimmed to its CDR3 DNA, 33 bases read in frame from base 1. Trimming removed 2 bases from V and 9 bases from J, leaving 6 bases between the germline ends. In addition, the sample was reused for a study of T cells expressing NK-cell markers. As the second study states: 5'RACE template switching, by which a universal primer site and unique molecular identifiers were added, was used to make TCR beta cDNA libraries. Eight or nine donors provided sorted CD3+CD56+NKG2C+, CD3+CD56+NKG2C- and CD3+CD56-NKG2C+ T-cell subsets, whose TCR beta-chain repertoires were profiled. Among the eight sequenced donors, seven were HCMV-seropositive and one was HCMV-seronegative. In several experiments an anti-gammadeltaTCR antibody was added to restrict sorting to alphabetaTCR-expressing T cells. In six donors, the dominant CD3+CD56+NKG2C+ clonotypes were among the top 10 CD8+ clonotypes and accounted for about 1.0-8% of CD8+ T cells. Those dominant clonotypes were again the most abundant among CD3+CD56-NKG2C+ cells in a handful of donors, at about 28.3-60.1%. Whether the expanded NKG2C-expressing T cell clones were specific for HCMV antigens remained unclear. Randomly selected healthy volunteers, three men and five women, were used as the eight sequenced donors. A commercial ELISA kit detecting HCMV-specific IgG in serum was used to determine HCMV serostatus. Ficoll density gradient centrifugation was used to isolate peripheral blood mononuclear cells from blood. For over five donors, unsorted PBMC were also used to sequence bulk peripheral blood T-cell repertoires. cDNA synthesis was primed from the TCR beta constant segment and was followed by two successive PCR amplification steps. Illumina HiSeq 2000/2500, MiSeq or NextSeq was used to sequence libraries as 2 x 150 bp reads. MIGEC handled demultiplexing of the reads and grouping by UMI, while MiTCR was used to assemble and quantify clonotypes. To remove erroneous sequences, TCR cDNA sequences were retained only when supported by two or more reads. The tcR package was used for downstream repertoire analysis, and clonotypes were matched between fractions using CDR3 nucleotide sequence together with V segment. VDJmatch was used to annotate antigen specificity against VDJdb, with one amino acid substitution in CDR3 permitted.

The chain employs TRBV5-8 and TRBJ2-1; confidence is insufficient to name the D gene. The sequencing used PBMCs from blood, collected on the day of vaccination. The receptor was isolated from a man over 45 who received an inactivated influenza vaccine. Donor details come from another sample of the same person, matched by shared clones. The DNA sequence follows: TGTGCCAGCAGCTTTAGGGTTGAGCAGTTCTTC. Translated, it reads CASSFRVEQFF.